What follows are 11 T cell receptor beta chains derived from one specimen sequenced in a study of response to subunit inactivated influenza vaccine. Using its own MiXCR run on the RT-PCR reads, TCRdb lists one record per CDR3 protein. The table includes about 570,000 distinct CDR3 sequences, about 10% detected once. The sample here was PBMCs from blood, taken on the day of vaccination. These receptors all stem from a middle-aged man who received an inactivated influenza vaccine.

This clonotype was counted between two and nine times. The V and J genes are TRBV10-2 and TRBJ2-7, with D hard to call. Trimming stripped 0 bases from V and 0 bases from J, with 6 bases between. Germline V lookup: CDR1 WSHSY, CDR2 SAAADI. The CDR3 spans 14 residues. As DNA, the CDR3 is TGCGCCAGCAGTGAGTCGGGGTTCTCCTACGAGCAGTACTTC. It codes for CASSESGFSYEQYF.

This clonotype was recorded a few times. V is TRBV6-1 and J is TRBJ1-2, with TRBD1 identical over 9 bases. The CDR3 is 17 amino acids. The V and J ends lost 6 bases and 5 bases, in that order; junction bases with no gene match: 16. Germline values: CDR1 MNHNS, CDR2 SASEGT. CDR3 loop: CASRTGQGGVFFYGYTF. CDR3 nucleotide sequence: TGTGCCAGCAGAACGGGACAGGGAGGAGTGTTTTTTTATGGCTACACCTTC.

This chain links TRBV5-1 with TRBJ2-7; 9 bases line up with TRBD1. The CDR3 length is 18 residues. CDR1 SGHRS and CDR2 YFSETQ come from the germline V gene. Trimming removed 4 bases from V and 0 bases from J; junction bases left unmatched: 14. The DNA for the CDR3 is TGCGCCAGCAGCCAGGTGACAGGGGGTGAACCGCTCTCCTACGAGCAGTACTTC. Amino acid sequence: CASSQVTGGEPLSYEQYF.

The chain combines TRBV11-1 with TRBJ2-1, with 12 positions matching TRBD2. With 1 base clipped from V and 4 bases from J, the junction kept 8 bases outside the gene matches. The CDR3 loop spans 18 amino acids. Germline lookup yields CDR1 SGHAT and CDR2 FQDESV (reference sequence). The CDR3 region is CASSLVPLLAGGYNEQFF. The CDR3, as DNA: TGTGCCAGCAGCTTAGTCCCCTTACTAGCGGGAGGATACAATGAGCAGTTCTTC. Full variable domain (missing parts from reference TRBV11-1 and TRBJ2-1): EAEVAQSPRYKITEKSQAVAFWCDPISGHATLYWYRQILGQGPELLVQFQDESVVDDSQLPKDRFSAERLKGVDSTLKIQPAELGDSAMYLCASSLVPLLAGGYNEQFFGPGTRLTVL.

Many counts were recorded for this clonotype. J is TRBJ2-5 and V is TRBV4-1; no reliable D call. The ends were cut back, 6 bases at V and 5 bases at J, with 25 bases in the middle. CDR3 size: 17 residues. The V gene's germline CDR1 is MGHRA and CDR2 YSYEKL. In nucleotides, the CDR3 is TGCGCCAGCAGTCCAACCCCGGGCGGAATGCAGCTCGAGACCCAGTACTTC. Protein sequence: CASSPTPGGMQLETQYF.

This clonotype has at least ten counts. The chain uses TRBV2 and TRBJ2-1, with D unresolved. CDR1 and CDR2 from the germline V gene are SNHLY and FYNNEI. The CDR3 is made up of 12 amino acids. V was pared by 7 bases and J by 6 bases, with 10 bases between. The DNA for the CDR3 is TGTGCCAGCAAAAGACTGGTCAATGAGCAGTTCTTC. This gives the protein CASKRLVNEQFF.

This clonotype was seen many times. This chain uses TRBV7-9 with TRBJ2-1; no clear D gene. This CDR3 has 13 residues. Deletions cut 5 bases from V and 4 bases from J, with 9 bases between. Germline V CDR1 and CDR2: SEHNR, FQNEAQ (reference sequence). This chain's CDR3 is CASSRMTYNEQFF. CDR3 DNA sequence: TGTGCCAGCAGCCGAATGACTTACAATGAGCAGTTCTTC.

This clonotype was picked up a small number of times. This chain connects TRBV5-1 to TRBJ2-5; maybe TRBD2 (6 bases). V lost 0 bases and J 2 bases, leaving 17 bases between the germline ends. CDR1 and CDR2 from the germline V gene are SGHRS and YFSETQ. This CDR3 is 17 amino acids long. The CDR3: CASSLGIGAGLQETQYF. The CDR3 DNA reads TGCGCCAGCAGCTTGGGCATAGGGGCCGGACTACAAGAGACCCAGTACTTC. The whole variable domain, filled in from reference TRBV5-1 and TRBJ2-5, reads KAGVTQTPRYLIKTRGQQVTLSCSPISGHRSVSWYQQTPGQGLQFLFEYFSETQRNKGNFPGRFSGRQFSNSRSEMNVSTLELGDSALYLCASSLGIGAGLQETQYFGPGTRLLVL.

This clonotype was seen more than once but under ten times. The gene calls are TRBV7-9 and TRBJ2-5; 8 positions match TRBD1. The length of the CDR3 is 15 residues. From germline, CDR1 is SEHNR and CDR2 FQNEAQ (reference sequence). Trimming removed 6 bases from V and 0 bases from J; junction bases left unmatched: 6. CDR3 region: CASRFGQGYQETQYF. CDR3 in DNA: TGTGCCAGCAGATTCGGACAGGGCTACCAAGAGACCCAGTACTTC.

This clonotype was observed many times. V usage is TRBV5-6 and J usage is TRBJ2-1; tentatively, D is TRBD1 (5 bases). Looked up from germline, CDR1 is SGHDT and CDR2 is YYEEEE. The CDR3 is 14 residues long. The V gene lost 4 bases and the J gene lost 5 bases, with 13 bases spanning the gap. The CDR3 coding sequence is TGTGCCAGCAGCCCGATCCAGGGTAACAATGAGCAGTTCTTC. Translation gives CASSPIQGNNEQFF.

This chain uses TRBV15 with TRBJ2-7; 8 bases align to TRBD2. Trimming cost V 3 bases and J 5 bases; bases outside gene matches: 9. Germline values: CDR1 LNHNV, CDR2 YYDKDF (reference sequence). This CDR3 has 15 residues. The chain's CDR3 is CATSSPGTRGDEQYF. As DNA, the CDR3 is TGTGCCACCAGCAGCCCCGGGACTAGGGGCGACGAGCAGTACTTC.